One sample yielded the 6 T cell receptor beta chains listed below, sequenced in a study of cytomegalovirus exposure and HLA in healthy donors. 60 Vbeta and 13 Jbeta primers were used in PCR. The data were produced by immunoSEQ multiplex PCR, yet TCRdb's version contains in-frame clones alone and is incomplete. The sample lists 170,000 or so clones, approximately 84% occurring once. What was sequenced was PBMCs. The receptors come from a girl between 10 and 17 years old in good health and CMV-seropositive.

This clone was seen only once. V gene TRBV5-1 combines with J gene TRBJ2-2; TRBD2 is a possible D gene (6 bases). The CDR3 has 15 residues. Germline V gene sequence: CDR1 SGHRS, CDR2 YFSETQ. The V end was cut by 6 bases, the J end by 6 bases, with 18 bases between. The CDR3 spells CASTSGDSSAGELFF. In nucleotides, the CDR3 is TGCGCCAGCACCTCCGGGGACTCCTCGGCCGGGGAGCTGTTTTTT.

The chain couples TRBV2 to TRBJ1-5, with a possible D match to TRBD1 (5 bases). CDR1 and CDR2 from the germline V gene are SNHLY and FYNNEI. Trimming removed 6 bases at V and 5 bases at J, with 11 bases between. There are 13 residues in the CDR3. CDR3 nucleotides: TGTGCCAGCAGCCGGGACTTCGATCAGCCCCAGCATTTT. The encoded protein is CASSRDFDQPQHF.

The gene calls are TRBV9 and TRBJ1-2; TRBD1 agrees at 8 bases. The CDR3 has 14 residues. Germline CDR1 and CDR2: SGDLS and YYNGEE. V lost 3 bases, J lost 7 bases, and 8 bases stayed unmatched. The CDR3 sequence: CASSDSDRDPGYTF. Here the CDR3 DNA reads TGTGCCAGCAGCGACTCGGACAGGGACCCTGGCTACACCTTC. Using reference TRBV9 and TRBJ1-2 for the parts outside the CDR3, the full variable domain is DSGVTQTPKHLITATGQRVTLRCSPRSGDLSVYWYQQSLDQGLQFLIQYYNGEERAKGNILERFSAQQFPDLHSELNLSSLELGDSALYFCASSDSDRDPGYTFGSGTRLTVV.

This rearrangement joins TRBV4-1 to TRBJ1-1; maybe TRBD1 (5 bases). Germline-derived CDR1 and CDR2 are MGHRA and YSYEKL. This CDR3 has 15 residues. V lost 0 bases, J lost 5 bases, and 13 bases lay in between. The CDR3 DNA sequence: TGCGCCAGCAGCCAAGATGTTCGGGGGGTTACTGAAGCTTTCTTT. Encoded protein: CASSQDVRGVTEAFF.

This clone appeared once. The CDR3 region has the DNA TGTGCCAGCAGTTTGTCCCCAGGGGGCGAGCAGTACTTC. Protein sequence: CASSLSPGGEQYF. The rearrangement links TRBV27 to TRBJ2-7, with 7 bases identical to TRBD1. Germline V lookup: CDR1 MNHEY, CDR2 SMNVEV (reference sequence). This CDR3 contains 13 residues. J was trimmed by 6 bases and V by 3 bases; bases with no gene match: 5.

The chain recombines TRBV12-5 with TRBJ1-3; D is unresolved. The CDR3 is 20 amino acids. Germline V lookup: CDR1 LGHNT, CDR2 FRNRAP. V lost 3 bases, J lost 2 bases, and 26 bases lay in between. In DNA, the CDR3 is TGTGCTAGTGGTTTACAACCCTCGTTTGGACTCAGCCCCCCTGGAAACACCATATATTTT. Amino acids: CASGLQPSFGLSPPGNTIYF.